This passage covers 9 T cell receptor beta chains from one sample sequenced in a study of CD8 T cells in ankylosing spondylitis. General study findings and limits: Fewer than ten highly homologous variants made up a TCR beta motif, and this motif appeared characteristic of ankylosing spondylitis blood.

The antigens these receptors bind are not known. TCRdb redid the calling of the 5' RACE reads with MiXCR, one entry per CDR3 protein. The sample includes roughly 300,000 distinct CDR3 sequences, less than 10% of them seen just once. The sequenced material came from blood, either unsorted or a sorted T cell fraction (not recorded which). These receptor sequences come from a male donor with ankylosing spondylitis.

This clonotype was found many times. The rearrangement uses TRBV2 and TRBJ2-1; 7 positions agree with TRBD1. This CDR3 contains 14 residues. The germline V gene encodes CDR1 SNHLY and CDR2 FYNNEI. J lost 8 bases, V lost 6 bases, and 10 bases had no gene match. The CDR3 spells CASSVLRQGHEQFF. CDR3 in DNA: TGTGCCAGCAGCGTACTTCGACAGGGCCATGAGCAGTTCTTC.

This clonotype was counted at least ten times. The chain uses TRBV6-5 and TRBJ2-2; tentative D call: TRBD1 (5 bases). V lost 3 bases and J lost 7, with 12 bases in between. Looked up from germline, CDR1 is MNHEY and CDR2 is SVGAGI. This CDR3 spans 14 amino acids. CDR3 in amino acids: CASSYSAGIGELFF. In DNA, the CDR3 is TGTGCCAGCAGTTATTCGGCAGGGATCGGGGAGCTGTTTTTT.

In its sample, this clonotype was seen many times. This chain links TRBV3-1 with TRBJ2-7; TRBD1 agrees at 9 bases. Germline assignment: CDR1 LGHDT and CDR2 YNNKEL (reference sequence). Trimming cost V 3 bases and J 0 bases; bases outside gene matches: 6. This CDR3 is 16 amino acids long. This CDR3 reads CASSQMGTGSSYEQYF. CDR3 DNA sequence: TGTGCCAGCAGCCAGATGGGGACAGGGAGCTCCTACGAGCAGTACTTC.

The gene calls are TRBV6-5 and TRBJ2-1, with D tentatively TRBD1 or TRBD2 (6 bases each). V lost 0 bases and J lost 7, with 13 bases in between. The CDR3 is 15 residues long. From germline, CDR1 is MNHEY and CDR2 SVGAGI. The CDR3 DNA reads as TGTGCCAGCAGTTACTCAGGCGGAGGGGGGAATGAGCAGTTCTTC. Translated, it gives CASSYSGGGGNEQFF.

There are a few counts of this clonotype. The chain uses TRBV28 and TRBJ2-7, with 10 bases matching TRBD1. After removal of 7 bases from V and 6 bases from J, the junction contained 6 bases not matched to a gene. This CDR3 region has 13 residues. Germline V lookup: CDR1 MDHEN, CDR2 SYDVKM. DNA for the CDR3: TGTGCCAGCATTAGGGACAGGGGTACCGAGCAGTACTTC. Residues: CASIRDRGTEQYF.

This chain joins TRBV20-1 and TRBJ2-1, with 7 nucleotides matching TRBD2. Germline V gene lookup returns CDR1 DFQATT and CDR2 SNEGSKA (reference sequence). V lost 0 bases, J lost 10 bases, and 12 bases stayed unmatched. The CDR3 extends over 15 amino acids. CDR3 bases: TGCAGTGCTAGAGATCTTACCAGCGGGATCTACGAGCAGTTCTTC. It yields the protein CSARDLTSGIYEQFF.

This chain uses TRBV15 with TRBJ2-2; D call uncertain. The germline V gene encodes CDR1 LNHNV and CDR2 YYDKDF (reference sequence). Trimming cost V 0 bases and J 5 bases, with 10 bases left between them. This CDR3 has 15 amino acids. This CDR3 is CATSRDGWATGELFF. The CDR3 region has the DNA TGTGCCACCAGCAGAGATGGGTGGGCTACCGGGGAGCTGTTTTTT. Looking up the rest from reference TRBV15 and TRBJ2-2 gives the full variable domain: DAMVIQNPRYQVTQFGKPVTLSCSQTLNHNVMYWYQQKSSQAPKLLFHYYDKDFNNEADTPDNFQSRRPNTSFCFLDIRSPGLGDTAMYLCATSRDGWATGELFFGEGSRLTVL.

The chain recombines TRBV11-2 with TRBJ1-6, with D tentatively TRBD1 (6 bases). The CDR3 has 14 residues. Trimming pared 8 bases from V and 7 bases from J, leaving 15 bases between. CDR1 SGHAT and CDR2 FQNNGV come from the germline V gene. The CDR3 is CASAGGLGNSPLHF. CDR3 DNA: TGTGCCAGCGCCGGGGGGCTAGGGAATTCACCCCTCCACTTT.

The chain is built from TRBV28 and TRBJ2-5; D is undetermined. The CDR3 has 15 residues. Germline V CDR1 and CDR2: MDHEN, SYDVKM. V was cut by 7 bases and J by 5 bases, with 20 bases left in between. The CDR3 reads CASNPPGPLRETQYF. DNA of the CDR3: TGTGCCAGCAACCCACCGGGCCCCCTGCGGGAGACCCAGTACTTC.